This T cell receptor beta chain was recorded in a study of neoadjuvant anti-PD-1 for oral cavity cancer. Time point denoted: after neoadjuvant nivolumab, at surgical resection. Cohort: HPV-negative, locally advanced oral cavity squamous cell carcinoma patients. This clone has only a few counts. Germline V CDR1 and CDR2: LNHDA, SQIVND (reference sequence). The CDR3 totals 17 residues. The ends were cut back, 3 bases at V and 0 bases at J, with 15 bases in the middle. Profiling relied on immunoSEQ multiplex PCR, and the TCRdb table lists in-frame clones only, not all of them. The data contain approximately 30,000 clones, about 80% of them singletons.

The receptor's source is a person aged 35-79 years with oral cavity squamous cell carcinoma. Sequencing used PBMCs, obtained after nivolumab (anti-PD-1) treatment. This chain links TRBV19 with TRBJ1-3; D gene unclear. CDR3 loop: CASSMEGRLLSGNTIYF. CDR3 bases: TGTGCCAGTAGTATGGAAGGCCGCCTACTCTCTGGAAACACCATATATTTT.